This T cell receptor (beta chain) was sequenced during a study of Ad26.COV2.S vaccination and SARS-CoV-2 variants. This CDR3 comprises 13 residues. The germline CDR1 and CDR2 sequences are SGHRS and YFSETQ. Trimming took 3 bases from V and 4 from J, leaving 10 bases between them. Regarding treatment: around 19 received Ad26.COV2.S at low or high dose, single or two shots; about 5 received placebo; per-sample allocation not given. Sample collection was performed on day 63 after the first vaccine or placebo injection. Here immunoSEQ multiplex PCR was the method, and the copy in TCRdb shows in-frame clones only, minus some. This table has some 520,000 clones, around nine tenths appearing once.

The source of this sequence is a person between 18 and 65 years old who received the Ad26.COV2.S COVID-19 vaccine or a placebo. This specimen consisted of peripheral blood, obtained in a trial of Ad26.COV2.S vaccine versus placebo. The chain has TRBV5-1 and TRBJ2-5; D may be TRBD2 (6 bases). The CDR3 loop is CASSWRGVETQYF. The CDR3 region has the DNA TGCGCCAGCAGCTGGAGGGGCGTAGAGACCCAGTACTTC.